The rows below give T cell receptor beta chains drawn from one sample of a study of identical twins. One entry per CDR3 protein, called by TCRdb with MiXCR from the 5' RACE reads. The table lists about 690,000 distinct CDR3 sequences, around 6% of them singletons. The sequenced material came from naive T cells sorted from blood. All receptors derive from a man aged 18 to 29 in good health. Both conserved end residues are part of each CDR3. The D gene is left open where the match is weak. Not every row has a clone size; where given, it reads once, few, many or a size class.

v_call	j_call	clone_size	d_call	cdr3_aa	cdr3_nt
TRBV7-8	TRBJ2-1	few	TRBD2	CASRGLAEPEQFF	TGTGCCAGCAGGGGACTAGCGGAGCCTGAGCAGTTCTTC
TRBV14	TRBJ2-5	-	TRBD1	CASSQFPQTGGETQYF	TGTGCCAGCAGCCAATTCCCCCAGACAGGGGGAGAGACCCAGTACTTC
TRBV5-1	TRBJ2-1	many	TRBD2	CASSSQPVSGRRAYNEQFF	TGCGCCAGCAGCTCTCAGCCCGTTAGCGGGAGGAGGGCCTACAATGAGCAGTTCTTC
TRBV12-3/TRBV12-4	TRBJ1-2	few	-	CASSHKRNYGYTF	TGTGCCAGCAGTCACAAGAGGAACTATGGCTACACCTTC
TRBV20-1	TRBJ2-3	-	-	CSARGAGSTDTQYF	TGCAGTGCTCGCGGGGCGGGAAGCACAGATACGCAGTATTTT
TRBV5-1	TRBJ2-3	few	TRBD2	CASSLPDGTSGSQSTDTQYF	TGCGCCAGCAGCCTTCCCGATGGGACTAGCGGGAGTCAGAGCACAGATACGCAGTATTTT
TRBV9	TRBJ2-1	-	-	CASSVGWGDYNEQFF	TGTGCCAGCAGCGTAGGATGGGGAGACTACAATGAGCAGTTCTTC
TRBV27	TRBJ2-3	-	-	CASTPSGLSTQYF	TGTGCCAGCACCCCATCAGGACTGTCGACGCAGTATTTT
TRBV10-3	TRBJ2-1	many	TRBD2	CGVGRTNNEQFF	TGTGGGGTCGGGAGGACAAACAATGAGCAGTTCTTC
TRBV7-8	TRBJ2-7	many	-	CASSLAYSYEQYF	TGTGCCAGCAGCTTAGCGTACAGCTACGAGCAGTACTTC
TRBV3-1	TRBJ2-1	many	-	CASSQGSRYNEQFF	TGTGCCAGCAGCCAAGGGTCTCGGTACAATGAGCAGTTCTTC
TRBV5-1	TRBJ2-5	many	-	CASGTDVRETQYF	TGCGCCAGCGGGACCGACGTCCGAGAGACCCAGTACTTC
TRBV4-3	TRBJ1-1	many	-	CASSQDRPGTPEAFF	TGCGCCAGCAGCCAAGATCGGCCAGGGACTCCTGAAGCTTTCTTT
TRBV20-1	TRBJ2-5	few	-	CSARGSGKETQYF	TGCAGTGCCCGCGGGTCCGGGAAGGAGACCCAGTACTTC
TRBV20-1	TRBJ2-1	few	-	CSAVLGQQFF	TGCAGTGCCGTCTTGGGCCAGCAGTTCTTC
TRBV3-1	TRBJ2-5	few	-	CASSLGSRATQYF	TGTGCCAGCAGCCTCGGGAGTCGGGCGACCCAGTACTTC
TRBV4-3	TRBJ1-5	-	-	CASSQDFGSGNQPQHF	TGCGCCAGCAGCCAAGATTTTGGGAGCGGCAATCAGCCCCAGCATTTT
TRBV5-1	TRBJ2-2	-	-	CASSLAVRGELFF	TGCGCCAGCAGCTTGGCGGTACGCGGGGAGCTGTTTTTT
TRBV5-5	TRBJ2-1	many	-	CASSVTPAPYNEQFF	TGTGCCAGCAGCGTCACGCCGGCTCCCTACAATGAGCAGTTCTTC
TRBV12-3/TRBV12-4	TRBJ2-1	many	-	CASSQWLAQSYNEQFF	TGTGCCAGCAGCCAGTGGCTAGCGCAGAGTTACAATGAGCAGTTCTTC
TRBV5-1	TRBJ2-7	many	TRBD2	CASSSRVAGSYEQYF	TGCGCCAGCAGCTCTCGTGTAGCGGGATCCTACGAGCAGTACTTC
TRBV10-2	TRBJ2-1	few	-	CASSEKNEQFF	TGCGCCAGCAGTGAAAAAAATGAGCAGTTCTTC
TRBV4-1	TRBJ2-5	many	TRBD2	CASSQGAGALETQYF	TGCGCCAGCAGCCAAGGGGCGGGAGCATTGGAGACCCAGTACTTC
TRBV12-3/TRBV12-4	TRBJ2-4	many	-	CASSFKGDIQYF	TGTGCCAGCAGTTTCAAGGGGGACATTCAGTACTTC
TRBV6-2/TRBV6-3	TRBJ2-7	-	-	CASSARHRTLSYEQYF	TGTGCCAGCAGCGCTCGCCATCGGACTCTCTCCTACGAGCAGTACTTC
TRBV12-3/TRBV12-4	TRBJ1-1	many	-	CASSLAQGAAMAFF	TGTGCCAGCAGTTTAGCGCAGGGCGCGGCAATGGCTTTCTTT
TRBV20-1	TRBJ1-5	-	-	CSARDSGEYNQPQHF	TGCAGTGCTAGAGATTCTGGGGAATACAATCAGCCCCAGCATTTT
TRBV27	TRBJ2-7	few	-	CASSSTVTYEQYF	TGTGCCAGCAGCTCGACGGTTACCTACGAGCAGTACTTC
TRBV12-3/TRBV12-4	TRBJ1-5	-	-	CASSPQGSDNQPQHF	TGTGCCAGCAGCCCTCAGGGTAGTGACAATCAGCCCCAGCATTTT
TRBV6-2/TRBV6-3	TRBJ1-1	many	TRBD1	CASGDRGATEAFF	TGTGCCAGCGGAGACAGGGGTGCCACTGAAGCTTTCTTT
TRBV12-3/TRBV12-4	TRBJ2-2	many	TRBD2	CASIIGIAGPFANTGELFF	TGTGCCAGCATCATCGGGATAGCGGGACCCTTTGCGAACACCGGGGAGCTGTTTTTT
TRBV7-9	TRBJ1-1	few	-	CASSPRSGRSGGKAFF	TGTGCCAGCAGCCCTCGATCGGGACGGTCGGGTGGTAAAGCTTTCTTT
TRBV5-1	TRBJ1-6	many	TRBD1	CASSFGDSAFVSPLHF	TGCGCCAGCAGCTTTGGGGACAGCGCGTTCGTTTCACCCCTCCACTTT